The rows below give T cell receptor beta chains drawn from one sample of a study of PD-1 blockade in classical Hodgkin lymphoma. Sequencing was performed with immunoSEQ multiplex PCR; in TCRdb, only in-frame clones are kept and a portion is missing. The table shows some 100,000 clones, with 80% to 95% occurring only once. Sequenced material: peripheral blood mononuclear cells (PBMCs), taken at baseline. These receptors all stem from a human donor with classical Hodgkin lymphoma. Each CDR3 is given with its conserved first and last residue. The D gene is left open where the match is weak. Clone size appears in some rows only: once, few, many, or a class for an expanded clone.

d_call j_call clone_size v_call cdr3_nt cdr3_aa
TRBD2 TRBJ2-5 - TRBV18 TGTGCCAGCTCACCACTAGCGGGAGTGGTAGAGACCCAGTACTTC CASSPLAGVVETQYF
TRBD2 TRBJ2-1 - TRBV18 TGTGCCAGCTCATTGACTAGCGGAAACAATGAGCAGTTCTTC CASSLTSGNNEQFF
TRBD2 TRBJ2-7 - TRBV4-2 TGTGCCAGCAGCCAAGGTAGAGGCGGACTAGCGGGAGATAGGAACGAGCAGTACTTC CASSQGRGGLAGDRNEQYF
- TRBJ2-3 once TRBV14 TGTGCCAGCAGCCAAGATGGCAGAATGACAGATACGCAGTATTTT CASSQDGRMTDTQYF
- TRBJ1-2 - TRBV4-2 TGTGCCAGCAGCCAAGGTAATAGGGAAGATGGCTACACCTTC CASSQGNREDGYTF
TRBD1 TRBJ1-5 - TRBV28 TGTGCCAGCAGTTATAGGACAGGGGACAATCAGCCCCAGCATTTT CASSYRTGDNQPQHF
TRBD1 TRBJ2-2 - TRBV2 TGTGCCACCAGCGCGACAGGGGTCGACACCGGGGAGCTGTTTTTT CATSATGVDTGELFF
TRBD2 TRBJ2-3 - TRBV4-2 TGTGCCAGCAGCCACCCGGACGGGACTAGCGGTGTGGCGGCAGATACGCAGTATTTT CASSHPDGTSGVAADTQYF
- TRBJ2-4 - TRBV5-1 TGCGCCAGCAGCTTGGAGGGTTCGGATTCCTATCTAGCCAAAAACATTCAGTACTTC CASSLEGSDSYLAKNIQYF
- TRBJ2-2 - TRBV27 TGTGCCAGCAGCTCCCGGGGTCGGAACACCGGGGAGCTGTTTTTT CASSSRGRNTGELFF
- TRBJ2-7 - TRBV30 TGTGCCTGGTGTACCGGGACACAACCCTACGAGCAGTACTTC CAWCTGTQPYEQYF
- TRBJ2-5 - TRBV9 TGTGCCAGCAGCGAAGGGACACTGGAGACCCAGTACTTC CASSEGTLETQYF
TRBD2 TRBJ2-1 once TRBV30 TGTGCCTGGACCATTCATGCCCTAGCGGGAGGGCCGGGCAATGAGCAGTTCTTC CAWTIHALAGGPGNEQFF
- TRBJ1-1 - TRBV5-1 TGCGCCAGCAGCTTGGCCATGGGGGGGCTGAACACTGAAGCTTTCTTT CASSLAMGGLNTEAFF
TRBD2 TRBJ2-5 - TRBV5-6 TGTGCCAGCAGCCTACTAGCGGGAGGGATGTACCAAGAGACCCAGTACTTC CASSLLAGGMYQETQYF
- TRBJ1-2 - TRBV6-5 TGTGCCAGCAGACCAGGGAAGAACTATGGCTACACCTTC CASRPGKNYGYTF
- TRBJ1-2 - TRBV19 TGTGCCAGTAGTCCAGGGATTCAGCCCTATGGCTACACCTTC CASSPGIQPYGYTF
- TRBJ2-7 few TRBV12-5 TGTGCTAGTGGTTTGGGCCTAAGAACTAGGATCCCCAACTACTACGAGCAGTACTTC CASGLGLRTRIPNYYEQYF
- TRBJ2-1 few TRBV5-1 TGCGCCAGCTACAGGGAACATGAGCAGTTCTTC CASYREHEQFF
- TRBJ2-7 - TRBV6-5 TGTGCCAGCAGTTACTCCTCCGGCGTGTCCTACGAGCAGTACTTC CASSYSSGVSYEQYF
- TRBJ1-6 - TRBV5-1 TGCGCCAGCCGCGGGGACGTGAGCTCCTATAATTCACCCCTCCACTTT CASRGDVSSYNSPLHF
- TRBJ1-1 - TRBV7-9 TGTGCCAGCAGCGGACGGGAGGGATTTCAGGCTGAAGCTTTCTTT CASSGREGFQAEAFF
TRBD1 TRBJ2-5 - TRBV7-9 TGTGCCAGCAGCTCACTTCTTCCTACAGGGGGGGAGACCCAGTACTTC CASSSLLPTGGETQYF
- TRBJ1-3 - TRBV10-2 TGCGCCAGCAGTGTTCAGGGCATTTCTGGAAACACCATATATTTT CASSVQGISGNTIYF
- TRBJ1-6 - TRBV30 TGTGCCTGGAGTGGGATACGGATATCATATAATTCACCCCTCCACTTT CAWSGIRISYNSPLHF
- TRBJ1-5 - TRBV2 TGTGCCAGCAGTGAATCAGGGCAACAGCCCCAGCATTTT CASSESGQQPQHF
- TRBJ1-1 - TRBV28 TGTGCCAGCAGTAAGGAGGGCGAAGCTTTCTTT CASSKEGEAFF
TRBD1 TRBJ2-1 - TRBV7-9 TGTGCCAGCAGACAAATTGGACAGGGGGCGGGCAATGAGCAGTTCTTC CASRQIGQGAGNEQFF
- TRBJ2-5 - TRBV5-4 TGTGCCAGCAGCTTGTCCCCCCAAGGAACCCAGTACTTC CASSLSPQGTQYF
- TRBJ2-3 - TRBV10-3 TGTGCCATCAGGGGGGCTAGCACAGATACGCAGTATTTT CAIRGASTDTQYF
- TRBJ1-2 - TRBV28 TGTGCCAGCAGTTTTCCTACAGGGTTAAGCTATGGCTACACCTTC CASSFPTGLSYGYTF
- TRBJ2-5 once TRBV19 TGTGCCAGTAGTAGCGGAAGATTCCAAGAGACCCAGTACTTC CASSSGRFQETQYF
- TRBJ2-3 - TRBV5-1 TGCGCCAGCAGCTTGGACGGTCTCACAGATACGCAGTATTTT CASSLDGLTDTQYF
- TRBJ2-1 - TRBV29-1 TGCGCGGGCAGGGACAATGAGCAGTTCTTC CAGRDNEQFF
TRBD2 TRBJ2-3 - TRBV5-6 TGTGCCAGCAGTCTAGCGGGAGTCGGGACAGATACGCAGTATTTT CASSLAGVGTDTQYF
- TRBJ2-5 - TRBV28 TGTGCCAGCAGTTTAGGGGGGTACGAGACCCAGTACTTC CASSLGGYETQYF
- TRBJ2-1 - TRBV5-1 TGCGCCAGCAGCTGGAGGGACGCATACAATGAGCAGTTCTTC CASSWRDAYNEQFF
TRBD2 TRBJ2-2 - TRBV7-8 TGTGCCAGCAGCCAGGGACTAGCCTGGACCGGGGAGCTGTTTTTT CASSQGLAWTGELFF
TRBD2 TRBJ2-3 - TRBV7-7 TGTGCTAGCAGCTTAGGACTAGCGGGAGCTGATACGCAGTATTTT CASSLGLAGADTQYF
TRBD2 TRBJ2-3 once TRBV19 TGTGCCAGTAATCAAGCGGGAGGGCCCAAGACAGATACGCAGTATTTT CASNQAGGPKTDTQYF
TRBD2 TRBJ2-1 - TRBV19 TGTGCCAGTAGAGTAAGGACTAGCGGACTCTACAATGAGCAGTTCTTC CASRVRTSGLYNEQFF
- TRBJ1-2 - TRBV28 TGTGCCAGCAGTATAACCGGGACCTCTATGGGCTACACCTTC CASSITGTSMGYTF
TRBD2 TRBJ2-5 - TRBV27 TGTGCCACCCTTCCCTTACTAGCGGGATTCCCAGAGACCCAGTACTTC CATLPLLAGFPETQYF
TRBD2 TRBJ2-3 once TRBV30 TGTGCCTGTCCTCTAGCGGGGCGGAGGGGCACAGATACGCAGTATTTT CACPLAGRRGTDTQYF
TRBD2 TRBJ2-1 - TRBV19 TGTGCCAGTAGTGAGGGACTAGCGGGAGTGGGTGAGCAGTTCTTC CASSEGLAGVGEQFF
- TRBJ2-1 - TRBV10-3 TGTGCCACCCACCCATCACACCGGGCGGACAATGAGCAGTTCTTC CATHPSHRADNEQFF
TRBD1 TRBJ2-1 - TRBV5-8 TGTGCCAGCAGCTTGGGACAGGGGAGCCACAATGAGCAGTTCTTC CASSLGQGSHNEQFF
TRBD2 TRBJ2-7 - TRBV2 TGTGCCAGCAGTGAGGGACTAGCGGGAGTCCATTCGAGCTCCTACGAGCAGTACTTC CASSEGLAGVHSSSYEQYF
- TRBJ2-3 once TRBV27 TGTGCCAGCAAACAGGGTCAGAACACAGATACGCAGTATTTT CASKQGQNTDTQYF
- TRBJ2-3 - TRBV30 TGTGCCTGGGCCTCGGGGGAGTATACGCAGTATTTT CAWASGEYTQYF
- TRBJ2-1 - TRBV5-1 TGCGCCAGCAGCCCGTACACCACTGACAATGAGCAGTTCTTC CASSPYTTDNEQFF
- TRBJ2-7 few TRBV6-1 TGTGCCAGCCGGCTGGTACTAGACCGCTACGAGCAGTACTTC CASRLVLDRYEQYF
- TRBJ2-7 - TRBV5-6 TGTGCCAGCAGCTTAGGAATGAGTGGGTCCTACGAGCAGTACTTC CASSLGMSGSYEQYF
- TRBJ1-4 - TRBV18 TGTGCCAGCTCACCAGAGGGCCTGCCTAATGAAAAACTGTTTTTT CASSPEGLPNEKLFF